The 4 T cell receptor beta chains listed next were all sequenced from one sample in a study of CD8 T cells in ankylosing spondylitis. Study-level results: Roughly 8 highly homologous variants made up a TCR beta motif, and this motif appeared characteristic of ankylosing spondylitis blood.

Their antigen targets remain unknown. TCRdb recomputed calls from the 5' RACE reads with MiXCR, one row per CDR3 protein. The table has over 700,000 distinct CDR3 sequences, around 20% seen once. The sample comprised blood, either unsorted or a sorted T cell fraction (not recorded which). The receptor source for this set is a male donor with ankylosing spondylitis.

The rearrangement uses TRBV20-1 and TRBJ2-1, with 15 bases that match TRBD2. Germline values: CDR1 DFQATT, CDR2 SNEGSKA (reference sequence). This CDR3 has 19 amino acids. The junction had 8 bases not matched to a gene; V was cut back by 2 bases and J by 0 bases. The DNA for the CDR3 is TGCAGTGCTAGATCCCGGACTAGCGGGAGGGATCTCTCCTACAATGAGCAGTTCTTC. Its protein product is CSARSRTSGRDLSYNEQFF.

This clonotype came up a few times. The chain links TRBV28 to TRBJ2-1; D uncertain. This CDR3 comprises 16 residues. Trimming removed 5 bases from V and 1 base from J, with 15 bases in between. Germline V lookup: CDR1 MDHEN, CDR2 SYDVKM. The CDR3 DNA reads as TGTGCCAGCAGTGCCTCGCAGGCCGCATCCTACAATGAGCAGTTCTTC. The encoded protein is CASSASQAASYNEQFF. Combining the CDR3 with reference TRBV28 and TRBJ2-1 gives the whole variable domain DVKVTQSSRYLVKRTGEKVFLECVQDMDHENMFWYRQDPGLGLRLIYFSYDVKMKEKGDIPEGYSVSREKKERFSLILESASTNQTSMYLCASSASQAASYNEQFFGPGTRLTVL.

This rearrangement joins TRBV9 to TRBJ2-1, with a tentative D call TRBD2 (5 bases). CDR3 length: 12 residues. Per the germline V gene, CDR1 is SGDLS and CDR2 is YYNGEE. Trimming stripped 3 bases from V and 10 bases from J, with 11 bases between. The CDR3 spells CASSESGGEQFF. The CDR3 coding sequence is TGTGCCAGCAGCGAAAGTGGCGGGGAGCAGTTCTTC.

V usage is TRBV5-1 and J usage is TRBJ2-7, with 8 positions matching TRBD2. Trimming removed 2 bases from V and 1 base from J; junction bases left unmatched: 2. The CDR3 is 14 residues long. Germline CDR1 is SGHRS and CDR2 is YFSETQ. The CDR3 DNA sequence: TGCGCCAGCAGCTTACTAGCGGTGTCCTACGAGCAGTACTTC. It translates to CASSLLAVSYEQYF.